This T cell receptor beta chain is from a study of CD8+CD57+ T cells in acquired aplastic anemia. The template for TCR beta VDJ and CDR3 sequence profiling was genomic DNA. In TCRdb, the reads were re-called with MiXCR into one record per CDR3 protein. The table has 120,000 or so distinct CDR3 sequences, about 50% seen once. Study conclusions and caveats: There were some 27 CD8+ CDR3 sequences that occurred in both patients and controls. Simpson's diversity of CD8+ cells was not significantly different in patients compared with controls.

V was shortened by 5 bases and J by 0 bases, with 19 bases between the two germline ends. The germline gives CDR1 LGHNA, CDR2 YNFKEQ. The CDR3 loop spans 17 amino acids. Sequencing was done on patients that had shown CD8+CD57+ cell expansion by flow cytometry. About this clonotype: Antigen unknown.

Material: sorted CD4+, CD8+, or CD8+CD57+ T cells (not recorded which) from PBMCs. The rearrangement joins TRBV4-2 to TRBJ1-1; tentative D call: TRBD1 (6 bases). This receptor was identified in a human donor with aplastic anemia. The CDR3 bases are TGTGCCAGCAGCACAGACAGGCGTTATTCGATGAACACTGAAGCTTTCTTT. Encoded protein: CASSTDRRYSMNTEAFF.